The source of this TCR beta chain is a study of breast tumors, draining lymph nodes, adjacent tissues. Study-level points and caveats: Luminal-like breast cancer showed significantly higher tumor–nontumor repertoire similarity than basal-like.

This clonotype was recorded at least ten times. Its target is unknown. From the multiplex PCR reads, TCRdb called clonotypes with MiXCR, one entry per CDR3 protein. This sample has about 80,000 distinct CDR3 sequences, with about 20% found just once. Axillary draining lymph nodes of breast cancer patients supplied the node samples. The germline gives CDR1 SEHNR, CDR2 FQNEAQ (reference sequence). The CDR3 runs to 14 residues. V was pared by 5 bases and J by 0 bases, with 10 bases between. This chain links TRBV7-9 with TRBJ1-2; TRBD1 is a possible D gene (6 bases). The source of this sequence is a female donor with breast cancer. Some clones in this sample may be carry-over from other donors' samples. Sequencing was done on a sample of axillary lymph node tissue. The CDR3 region has the DNA TGTGCCAGCAGCCCAACAGGGACTAACTATGGCTACACCTTC. This translates into CASSPTGTNYGYTF.